This T cell receptor beta chain is drawn from a study of T cells in Graves' hyperthyroidism and ophthalmopathy. TCR beta CDR3 regions were amplified from RNA. HTBI primers were used for first-round RT-PCR of the TCR CDR3. Each CDR3 protein gets one entry after TCRdb re-called the multiplex PCR reads with MiXCR. This repertoire shows some 740,000 distinct CDR3 sequences, around 15% found once; its top ten account for roughly 10%. CDR3 size: 15 residues. V was trimmed by 1 base and J by 2 bases, leaving 9 bases between them. This chain uses TRBV12-3 or TRBV12-4 with TRBJ1-5; perhaps TRBD1 as D (6 bases). The sequence derives from a woman younger than 35 with Graves' hyperthyroidism. Sequencing was performed on blood. CDR3 in DNA: TGTGCCAGCAGTTTAGACAGGGTGCGCAATCAGCCCCAGCATTTT. As protein: CASSLDRVRNQPQHF.